These 5 T cell receptor beta chains came from one sample sequenced in a study of cytomegalovirus exposure and HLA in healthy donors. Primers for the PCR totalled 60 Vbeta and 13 Jbeta. Here immunoSEQ multiplex PCR was the method, and the copy in TCRdb shows in-frame clones only, minus some. The sample comprises more than 80,000 clones, around nine tenths of which are singletons, and roughly 9% rests with the top ten. The sample was PBMCs. Receptors originate from a man aged 25-40 years in good health and CMV-seropositive.

This sequence joins TRBV15 and TRBJ2-7, with D tentatively TRBD1 (6 bases). Germline lookup yields CDR1 LNHNV and CDR2 YYDKDF (reference sequence). V was trimmed by 0 bases and J by 7 bases, leaving 19 bases between them. This CDR3 has 16 amino acids. The CDR3 coding sequence is TGTGCCACCAGCAGAGATCGGTCGGCAGGGGCATATGAGCAGTACTTC. Amino acids: CATSRDRSAGAYEQYF.

The chain employs TRBV7-2 and TRBJ2-1, with TRBD2 matching over 13 bases. CDR1 and CDR2 from the germline V gene are SGHTA and FQGNSA. V was pared by 6 bases and J by 7 bases, with 6 bases of the junction left unmatched. The CDR3 contains 15 residues. CDR3 residues: CASSRRLAGGNEQFF. The CDR3 DNA follows: TGTGCCAGCAGTCGGAGACTAGCGGGAGGAAATGAGCAGTTCTTC.

V is TRBV7-9 and J is TRBJ2-5, with D hard to call. The CDR3 loop spans 11 amino acids. V was shortened by 7 bases and J by 4 bases, with 7 bases between the two germline ends. The germline V gene has CDR1 SEHNR and CDR2 FQNEAQ (reference sequence). CDR3 sequence (DNA): TGTGCCAGCACCTCAGGAGAGACCCAGTACTTC. Amino acid sequence: CASTSGETQYF. The whole variable domain, filled in from reference TRBV7-9 and TRBJ2-5, reads DTGVSQNPRHKITKRGQNVTFRCDPISEHNRLYWYRQTLGQGPEFLTYFQNEAQLEKSRLLSDRFSAERPKGSFSTLEIQRTEQGDSAMYLCASTSGETQYFGPGTRLLVL.

This clone was seen more than once but under ten times. Compared with germline, one end of the junction differs, possibly owing to a read error. This sequence joins TRBV11-2 and TRBJ2-7; 8 bases match TRBD2. Germline V lookup: CDR1 SGHAT, CDR2 FQNNGV. The CDR3 has 13 amino acids. CDR3 in DNA: TGTGCCAGCACCTTAGCGGGATTGGACGAGCAGTACTTC. It translates to CASTLAGLDEQYF.

This clone has a handful of counts. V is TRBV6-5 and J is TRBJ1-2; 7 bases line up with TRBD1. V lost 6 bases, J lost 4 bases, and 8 bases stayed unmatched. The CDR3 spans 14 residues. The germline gives CDR1 MNHEY, CDR2 SVGAGI. The CDR3 loop is CASSPGTAAYGYTF. Here the CDR3 DNA reads TGTGCCAGCAGCCCCGGGACAGCGGCCTATGGCTACACCTTC.